The clone carrying this T cell receptor beta chain was recorded only once. Antigen specificity is unknown. Assay: immunoSEQ multiplex PCR; the TCRdb copy retains only in-frame clones and omits some. Counted here are 430,000 or so clones, 75% to 90% occurring once; the ten biggest clones make up just over 2.5%. Treatment meaning: 19 received Ad26.COV2.S at low or high dose, single or two shots; about 5 received placebo; per-sample allocation not given. At day 63 after the first vaccine or placebo injection, samples were drawn. This sample was included in a study of Ad26.COV2.S vaccination and SARS-CoV-2 variants. Background on the study: Enrolled in COV1001, the donor was in the Ad26.COV2.S trial arm, which received the vaccine. In the study, Ad26.COV2.S was injected intramuscularly once, or twice 56 days apart. Study-wide results and limits: Measurement of non-spike TCR breadth gave similar results in vaccine and placebo recipients. Individuals receiving vaccine had higher spike-specific TCR breadth than placebo recipients did.

The clonotype comes from a person aged 18-65 years who received the Ad26.COV2.S COVID-19 vaccine or a placebo. Material: peripheral blood, obtained in a trial of Ad26.COV2.S vaccine versus placebo.

CDR3 nucleotide sequence: TGTGCCAGCAGCTCCAGGGGGAAACTGTTTTTT. The encoded protein is CASSSRGKLFF. The chain is built from TRBV6-2 or TRBV6-3 and TRBJ1-4; 7 bases align to TRBD1. V lost 6 bases to trimming and J lost 11 bases; unmatched junction nucleotides: 3. The CDR3 covers 11 residues. From germline, CDR1 is MNHEY and CDR2 SVGEGT.